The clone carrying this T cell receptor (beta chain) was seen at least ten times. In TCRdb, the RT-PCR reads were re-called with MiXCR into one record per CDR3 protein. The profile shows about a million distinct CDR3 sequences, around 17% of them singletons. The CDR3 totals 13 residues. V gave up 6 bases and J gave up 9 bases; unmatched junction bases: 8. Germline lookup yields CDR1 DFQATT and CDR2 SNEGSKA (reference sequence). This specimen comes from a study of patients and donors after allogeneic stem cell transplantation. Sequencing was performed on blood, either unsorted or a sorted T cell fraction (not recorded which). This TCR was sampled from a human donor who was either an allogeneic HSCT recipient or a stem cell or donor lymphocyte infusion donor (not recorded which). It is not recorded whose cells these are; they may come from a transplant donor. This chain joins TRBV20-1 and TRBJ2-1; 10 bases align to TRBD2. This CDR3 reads CSATSSGRGEQFF. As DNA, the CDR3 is TGCAGTGCAACTTCTAGCGGGAGAGGTGAGCAGTTCTTC.